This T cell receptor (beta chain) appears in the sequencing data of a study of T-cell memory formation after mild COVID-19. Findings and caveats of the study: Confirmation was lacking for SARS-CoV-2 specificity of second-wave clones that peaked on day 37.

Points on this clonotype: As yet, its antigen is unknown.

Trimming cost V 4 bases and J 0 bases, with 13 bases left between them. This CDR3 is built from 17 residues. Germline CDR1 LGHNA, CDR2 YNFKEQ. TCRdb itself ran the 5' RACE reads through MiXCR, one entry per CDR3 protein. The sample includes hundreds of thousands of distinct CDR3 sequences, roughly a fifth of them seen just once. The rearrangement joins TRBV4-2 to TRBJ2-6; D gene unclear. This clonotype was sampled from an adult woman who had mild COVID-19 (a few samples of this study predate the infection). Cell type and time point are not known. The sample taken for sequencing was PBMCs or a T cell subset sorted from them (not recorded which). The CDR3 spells CASSPETASSGANVLTF. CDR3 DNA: TGTGCCAGCAGCCCCGAGACTGCTAGCTCTGGGGCCAACGTCCTGACTTTC.